These 19 T cell receptor beta chains came from one sample sequenced in a study of cytomegalovirus exposure and HLA in healthy donors. The PCR made use of 60 Vbeta and 13 Jbeta primers. Sequenced by immunoSEQ multiplex PCR; TCRdb stores in-frame clones only, minus some. In the table there are about 220,000 clones, 76% of which are singletons. Sequencing was done on a sample of PBMCs. The receptors shown here come from a young man in good health and CMV-seronegative.

The chain has TRBV28 and TRBJ2-5, with D maybe TRBD2 (6 bases). Germline CDR1 and CDR2: MDHEN and SYDVKM. This CDR3 comprises 14 residues. Trimming shortened V by 5 bases and J by 0 bases, and 10 bases separated the two germline ends. CDR3 protein: CASSRRVNQETQYF. CDR3 DNA sequence: TGTGCCAGCAGTAGGAGGGTAAACCAAGAGACCCAGTACTTC.

The chain links TRBV28 to TRBJ1-5; no reliable D call. V lost 6 bases, J lost 6 bases, and 9 bases lay in between. From germline, CDR1 is MDHEN and CDR2 SYDVKM. The CDR3 is made up of 12 amino acids. This chain's CDR3 is CASREISQPQHF. In nucleotides, the CDR3 is TGTGCCAGCAGAGAAATCAGTCAGCCCCAGCATTTT.

Comment on this clone: At one of its ends the junction is not consistent with the germline gene, which may arise from a read error. This sequence joins TRBV7-7 and TRBJ2-5, with 10 bases fitting TRBD2. Germline V gene sequence: CDR1 SSHAT, CDR2 FNYEAQ (reference sequence). CDR3 size: 15 residues. CDR3 region: CASSLSGRAYETQYF. CDR3 nucleotide sequence: TGTGCTAGCAGCTTGAGCGGGAGGGCCTATGAGACCCAGTACTTC.

The V and J genes are TRBV19 and TRBJ2-2; possible D gene TRBD2, 6 bases. The germline V and J ends were trimmed by 4 bases and 6 bases, with 15 bases remaining between them. There are 15 residues in the CDR3. The germline CDR1 and CDR2 sequences are LNHDA and SQIVND (reference sequence). The CDR3 spells CASSTHIGGAGELFF. The DNA of the CDR3 is TGTGCCAGTAGTACCCATATAGGAGGGGCCGGGGAGCTGTTTTTT.

This clone was recorded once. V usage is TRBV5-1 and J usage is TRBJ2-7; TRBD2 matches 7 bases. The junction had 5 bases not matched to a gene; V was cut back by 4 bases and J by 7 bases. The CDR3 spans 12 residues. Germline CDR1 SGHRS, CDR2 YFSETQ. This chain's CDR3 is CASSGGGWEQYF. DNA of the CDR3: TGCGCCAGCAGCGGCGGGGGTTGGGAGCAGTACTTC.

This clone has only a few counts. The chain couples TRBV6-1 to TRBJ2-7, with a possible D match to TRBD2 (6 bases). The CDR3 is 14 amino acids. Trimming removed 5 bases from V and 0 bases from J, with 11 bases in between. Looked up from germline, CDR1 is MNHNS and CDR2 is SASEGT. CDR3 bases: TGTGCCAGCAGTCTCCGGGAGAGCTCCTACGAGCAGTACTTC. It translates to CASSLRESSYEQYF.

V gene TRBV5-6 combines with J gene TRBJ2-2; D call uncertain. The CDR3 consists of 15 residues. CDR1 and CDR2 (germline): SGHDT, YYEEEE. Trimming cost V 7 bases and J 3 bases, with 16 bases left between them. CDR3 protein: CASARYSQYTGELFF. The DNA for the CDR3 is TGTGCCAGCGCCCGATATTCACAGTACACCGGGGAGCTGTTTTTT.

This chain joins TRBV10-1 and TRBJ2-7; possible D gene TRBD2, 6 bases. This CDR3 spans 13 amino acids. Germline assignment: CDR1 WNHNN and CDR2 SYGVQD (reference sequence). The V end lost 8 bases, the J end lost 7 bases, and 18 bases lay between the germline ends. The CDR3 is CASVNRDSGEQYF. As DNA, the CDR3 is TGCGCCAGCGTCAACCGGGACTCAGGGGAGCAGTACTTC.

This chain connects TRBV29-1 to TRBJ2-1; TRBD2 matches at 10 bases. The CDR3 has 14 amino acids. The V gene's germline CDR1 is SQVTM and CDR2 ANQGSEA. Unmatched junction bases numbered 0, after V lost 1 base and J lost 3 bases. CDR3 nucleotide sequence: TGCAGCGTTGAAGGACTAGCGGGCTACAATGAGCAGTTCTTC. This encodes CSVEGLAGYNEQFF.

The chain has TRBV21-1 and TRBJ1-1. TRBV21-1 is a documented pseudogene. The CDR3 covers 16 residues. This chain's CDR3 is CASRGRNEDLGPEAFF. The CDR3 DNA reads TGTGCCAGCAGGGGGAGGAATGAGGACCTGGGCCCTGAAGCTTTCTTT.

Only one count was recorded for this clone. The chain employs TRBV5-5 and TRBJ1-2; D unclear. The CDR3 runs to 12 residues. CDR1 SGHKS and CDR2 YYEKEE come from the germline V gene (reference sequence). V shed 2 bases and J shed 8 bases, with 10 bases lying between them. DNA of the CDR3: TGTGCCAGCAGCTTTGACTATAAGGGCTACACCTTC. It encodes CASSFDYKGYTF.

This clone was observed a handful of times. The CDR3 DNA follows: TGTGCCAGCAGCTGGACAGGGGAAGAGACCCAGTACTTC. Protein product: CASSWTGEETQYF. The J gene is TRBJ2-5, the V gene TRBV5-6; 9 positions match TRBD1. There are 13 residues in the CDR3. Germline loops: CDR1 SGHDT, CDR2 YYEEEE. V shed 3 bases, J shed 3 bases, and the junction held 0 bases outside the gene matches.

This rearrangement joins TRBV2 to TRBJ1-1; TRBD1 matches at 7 bases. Unmatched junction bases numbered 13, after V lost 1 base and J lost 5 bases. This CDR3 is 17 amino acids long. Germline CDR1 is SNHLY and CDR2 is FYNNEI. The CDR3 sequence: CASSEGRGRGRDTEAFF. The CDR3 DNA follows: TGTGCCAGCAGTGAAGGGAGGGGGCGCGGTAGGGATACTGAAGCTTTCTTT.

This clone was seen only a few times. V and J are TRBV30 and TRBJ1-4, with 8 bases fitting TRBD1. V was clipped by 0 bases and J by 8 bases; unmatched bases: 5. The CDR3 contains 14 residues. CDR1 and CDR2 from the germline V gene are GTSNPN and SVGIG (reference sequence). The CDR3 DNA follows: TGTGCCTGGAGTGTCGGTCAGGGGGCCGAAAAACTGTTTTTT. Amino acid sequence: CAWSVGQGAEKLFF. The variable domain in full, with the rest retrieved from reference TRBV30 and TRBJ1-4, is SQTIHQWPATLVQPVGSPLSLECTVEGTSNPNLYWYRQAAGRGLQLLFYSVGIGQISSEVPQNLSASRPQDRQFILSSKKLLLSDSGFYLCAWSVGQGAEKLFFGSGTQLSVL.

This clone was observed a handful of times. The CDR3 loop is CAWSVGGQPSYGYTF. DNA for the CDR3: TGTGCCTGGAGTGTAGGAGGACAGCCCTCTTATGGCTACACCTTC. This rearrangement joins TRBV30 to TRBJ1-2, with a possible D match to TRBD1 (6 bases). CDR3 length: 15 residues. V was trimmed by 0 bases and J by 5 bases, leaving 16 bases between them. Per the germline V gene, CDR1 is GTSNPN and CDR2 is SVGIG (reference sequence).

The chain carries TRBV25-1 and TRBJ2-7, with TRBD2 identical over 7 bases. This CDR3 is built from 13 residues. Germline-derived CDR1 and CDR2 are MGHDK and SYGVNS. V shed 4 bases, J shed 1 base, and the junction held 1 base outside the gene matches. Here the CDR3 DNA reads TGTGCCAGCAGTGCGGGGGGATCCTACGAGCAGTACTTC. This translates into CASSAGGSYEQYF.

The chain has TRBV7-3 and TRBJ2-3, with D unclear. The germline V gene has CDR1 SGHTA and CDR2 FQGTGA. V lost 3 bases and J 3 bases, leaving 7 bases between the germline ends. The CDR3 has 13 amino acids. CDR3 in amino acids: CASSFPGTDTQYF. DNA for the CDR3: TGTGCCAGCAGCTTCCCGGGTACAGATACGCAGTATTTT.

The V call is TRBV12-5, the J call TRBJ1-3, with 9 bases lining up with TRBD1. The CDR3 runs 14 residues. Losses at the gene ends were 6 bases for V and 1 base for J; bases not matched to a gene: 1. CDR1 is LGHNT, CDR2 FRNRAP, per germline. CDR3 sequence reads: CASGQGASGNTIYF. CDR3 DNA: TGTGCTAGTGGACAGGGGGCATCTGGAAACACCATATATTTT.

The V gene is TRBV4-2, the J gene TRBJ2-7; 8 bases fit TRBD2. This CDR3 is 18 amino acids long. Germline-derived CDR1 and CDR2 are LGHNA and YNFKEQ. J lost 6 bases, V lost 0 bases, and 16 bases had no gene match. The CDR3 sequence is CASSQESLGLGRALEQYF. In DNA, the CDR3 is TGTGCCAGCAGCCAAGAATCGTTGGGCCTCGGGAGGGCCCTCGAGCAGTACTTC.